This T cell receptor (beta chain) was recorded in a study of T cells in Graves' hyperthyroidism and ophthalmopathy. Study observations and caveats: From stable hyperthyroidism, ophthalmopathy was separated by a 13 V-J model.

With respect to this clonotype: Its antigen remains unidentified.

Amplified TCR beta CDR3 regions came from RNA transcripts. TCR CDR3 regions were first amplified by RT-PCR with HTBI primers. TCRdb re-analysed the multiplex PCR reads in MiXCR, keeping a single row per CDR3 protein. The repertoire consists of hundreds of thousands of distinct CDR3 sequences, with 45% occurring once and the leading ten covering about 7.2%. Germline CDR1 and CDR2: SGHNT and YYREEE (reference sequence). The CDR3 loop spans 15 amino acids. Unmatched junction bases numbered 4, after V lost 4 bases and J lost 0 bases. Sequenced sample: peripheral blood or thyroid tissue (not recorded which). The sequence derives from an adult man with Graves' disease, either hyperthyroidism or ophthalmopathy (not recorded which). The genes are TRBV5-4 and TRBJ1-1, with 9 bases that match TRBD1. CDR3 DNA: TGTGCCAGCAGCGGGACAGGGCCGTTGAACACTGAAGCTTTCTTT. Translated, it gives CASSGTGPLNTEAFF.